This T cell receptor (beta chain) was identified during a study of T cell clones after liver transplantation (dated by TCRdb to about 2019). About the study as a whole: ITN030ST, the source of the samples, was a randomized trial that attempted immunosuppression withdrawal within 2 years of liver transplantation. Tolerance was defined as complete withdrawal of immunosuppression for at least one year without a rise in liver enzymes beyond twice the upper limit of normal. Of the 8 liver transplant recipients making up the studied cohort, 3 were classified as tolerant and 5 as non-tolerant. Third party-reactive TCRbeta sequences from pre-transplant MLRs were also identified as an antigen-independent comparator for donor-reactive sequences. Donor-reactive T cell clones were identified by TCRbeta sequencing after a pre-transplant mixed lymphocyte reaction and then tracked in post-transplant blood. Of the eight recipients, three were HCV-positive, while the remaining recipients had been transplanted for non-autoimmune, non-viral indications. The subjects received no induction therapy and were kept on standard immunosuppression until randomization at 12-24 months post-transplant. Blood samples were taken pre-transplant, pre-randomization before withdrawal, and post-randomization after full withdrawal or failed withdrawal. What the work shows at the level of the full study, not this receptor alone: A greater decline was seen for donor-reactive sequences than for third party-reactive sequences, suggesting partial antigen-specific deletion unrelated to withdrawal success. Circulating donor-reactive CD4 TCRbeta sequences fell significantly post-transplant in most of the 8 subjects, irrespective of tolerance or HCV status. Conclusions were preliminary, limited by small, heterogeneous patient numbers and non-standardized post-transplant time points. Low numbers of available donor cells limited the measurable donor-reactive repertoire in two subjects. Because no allograft tissue specimens were available, donor-reactive T cells may have migrated into the graft instead of being deleted. When repertoire turnover was accounted for, significantly reduced detection of donor-reactive sequences was found in 7 of 8 subjects for CD4 and in 8 of 8 subjects for CD8.

The CDR1 and CDR2 encoded by the germline V gene are SGHAT and FQNNGV. Here V drops 4 bases and J drops 2 bases, and the junction holds 13 bases not matched to any gene. The CDR3 contains 19 residues, cysteine and phenylalanine counted. Just the 57-base CDR3 DNA is kept, in frame starting at base 1. High-throughput TCRbeta CDR3 sequencing of frozen genomic DNA was performed by immunoSEQ, including PCR amplification, mapping, bias correction and internal controls. In the authors' own workflow: Only productive rearrangements were retained, and each unique TCRbeta sequence was defined by its CDR3 nucleotide sequence together with its V and J gene. A sequence counted as donor-reactive only if the sequence showed at least 5-fold expansion in CFSE-low cells compared with unstimulated pre-transplant cells and had a frequency of at least 0.01%. Per-subject minimum frequency thresholds, based on the lowest-template unstimulated sample, ensured at least 90% detection power. Repertoire turnover was measured by Jensen-Shannon divergence between the top 1000 TCRbeta sequences post- and pre-transplant. Two-sided Fisher's exact tests were used to test for changes in how often donor-reactive sequences were detected. TCRdb limited this immuneACCESS table to in-frame rearrangements with V and J called. A share of clones is missing; checked studies link under half to unresolved V genes, and the rest is unexplained. The V and J calls and clone size come from that table; D and trimming were worked out from the DNA. Recorded for this sample are around 76,000 clones; over 70% of them occurred a single time. The ten biggest clones cover 0.79% of the sample.

Thawed unstimulated PBMCs were stained for CD3, CD4 and CD8 and FACS-sorted into CD3+CD4+ and CD3+CD8+ populations. Each of the 8 studied subjects was randomized to immunosuppression withdrawal. Genomic DNA was isolated with the Qiagen DNeasy Blood and Tissue Kit. This clone was seen only once. Its antigen has not been determined. Per-nucleotide qualities are absent, and no much larger clonotype sits a single base away. The sequence joins TRBV11-2 to TRBJ2-7, and 14 junction bases match TRBD2. The specimen comprised CD4+ T cells from blood, sampled 12 months after liver transplant. The sequence derives from a human patient who received a liver transplant. Following a transplant, some T lymphocytes may have been derived from the graft donor. This receptor carries the CDR3 CASSSPGLAGAVRTYEQYF. Read as DNA, the sequence is TGTGCCAGCAGCTCGCCGGGACTAGCGGGAGCGGTTAGGACCTACGAGCAGTACTTC.